This TCR beta chain was observed in a study of monozygotic twins with inflammatory bowel disease. A 6-nucleotide sample barcode was carried by the UMIs, which template switching added. TCRdb reanalyzed the 5' RACE reads and collapses them to one entry per CDR3 protein, without DNA. In all, the sample yields roughly 320,000 distinct CDR3 sequences. The CDR3 consists of 17 residues. Germline CDR1 reads SEHNR; CDR2 reads FQNEAQ (reference sequence). Sequencing used blood. This chain connects TRBV7-9 to TRBJ2-3; as DNA is missing, the TRBD1 call by TCRdb cannot be tested. The receptor was isolated from a human donor with ulcerative colitis or Crohn's disease, or a healthy co-twin of an affected twin (not recorded which). The chain's CDR3 is CASNRVLQQGKSDTQYF.